These 5 T cell receptor beta chains share one sample of origin, sequenced in a study of post-analysis software for immune sequencing data. Study-level points and caveats: Four to six TRBV segments were more frequent in patients than controls; TRBV5-6, TRBV5-1 and TRBV20-1 belonged to this group.

Prepared libraries of TCR beta cDNA carried unique molecular identifiers. MiXCR, run by TCRdb on the PCR reads, gives a single entry per CDR3 protein. The repertoire includes 500,000 to 600,000 distinct CDR3 sequences, around 40% of them detected once, and 1.5% to 2% sits in the top ten. Their antigens are not known. The sequencing sample was made of blood. These receptor sequences come from a girl aged 5 to 17 with multiple sclerosis.

The chain carries TRBV7-9 and TRBJ2-1; D unresolved. Germline V gene lookup returns CDR1 SEHNR and CDR2 FQNEAQ (reference sequence). The CDR3 length is 14 residues. The V gene lost 2 bases and the J gene lost 5 bases, with 10 bases spanning the gap. CDR3 loop: CASSLKVTDNEQFF. CDR3 bases: TGTGCCAGCAGCTTAAAGGTGACCGACAATGAGCAGTTCTTC. Full variable domain (missing parts from reference TRBV7-9 and TRBJ2-1): DTGVSQNPRHKITKRGQNVTFRCDPISEHNRLYWYRQTLGQGPEFLTYFQNEAQLEKSRLLSDRFSAERPKGSFSTLEIQRTEQGDSAMYLCASSLKVTDNEQFFGPGTRLTVL.

The sample holds a few counts of this clonotype. The rearrangement links TRBV12-3 or TRBV12-4 to TRBJ1-2; D remains ambiguous. Trimming stripped 0 bases from V and 3 bases from J, with 5 bases between. The CDR3 is 13 residues long. The CDR3 protein is CASSLARDYGYTF. The CDR3 region has the DNA TGTGCCAGCAGTTTAGCGCGTGACTATGGCTACACCTTC.

The chain carries TRBV10-3 and TRBJ2-3, with D possibly matching TRBD2 (7 bases). V was trimmed by 6 bases and J by 5 bases, leaving 21 bases between them. Looked up from germline, CDR1 is ENHRY and CDR2 is SYGVKD. There are 16 residues in the CDR3. The CDR3 bases are TGTGCCATCAGGGAGGATGGGGGGGCGCTGGGAGATACGCAGTATTTT. Translating gives CAIREDGGALGDTQYF.

This clonotype was seen a few times. J is TRBJ2-7 and V is TRBV7-9; D may be TRBD1 or TRBD2 (5 bases each). The V gene's germline CDR1 is SEHNR and CDR2 FQNEAQ (reference sequence). Trimming stripped 5 bases from V and 0 bases from J, with 11 bases between. CDR3 length equals 14 residues. For the CDR3, the DNA is TGTGCCAGCAGCCAGGGACGGCGCTCCTACGAGCAGTACTTC. This translates into CASSQGRRSYEQYF.

The chain recombines TRBV7-2 with TRBJ1-5; the D gene is possibly TRBD1 (5 bases). Germline V gene sequence: CDR1 SGHTA, CDR2 FQGNSA. The CDR3 loop spans 13 amino acids. Trimming took off 5 bases at V and 3 bases at J, with 8 bases between the two ends. CDR3 residues: CASSRQFNQPQHF. The CDR3 DNA is TGTGCCAGCAGCCGACAGTTCAATCAGCCCCAGCATTTT.